What follows are 29 T cell receptor beta chains derived from one specimen sequenced in a study of cytomegalovirus exposure and HLA in healthy donors. Amplification used 60 Vbeta primers and 13 Jbeta primers. The repertoire was sequenced with immunoSEQ multiplex PCR; TCRdb's copy has only in-frame clones and lacks some. Its table lists approximately 180,000 clones. The sequenced sample consisted of PBMCs. The receptors shown here come from a man aged 30 to 45 in good health and CMV-seronegative.

For this clone: The junction shows a germline mismatch at one end, possibly a read error. This chain joins TRBV2 and TRBJ1-5; D is unclear. Germline loops: CDR1 SNHLY, CDR2 FYNNEI. The CDR3 sequence is 14 residues long. The CDR3 protein is CASSQTGRESLLNF. The CDR3 DNA follows: TGTGCCAGCAGTCAGACGGGGAGGGAATCACTGCTAAATTTT.

J is TRBJ2-3 and V is TRBV6-1; 8 bases fit TRBD2. V was pared by 1 base and J by 4 bases, with 4 bases of the junction left unmatched. There are 15 residues in the CDR3. Looked up from germline, CDR1 is MNHNS and CDR2 is SASEGT. The CDR3 reads CASSEVGSGADTQYF. CDR3 DNA sequence: TGTGCCAGCAGTGAAGTCGGTAGCGGGGCAGATACGCAGTATTTT.

The J gene is TRBJ1-2, the V gene TRBV5-1; the match to TRBD1 covers 7 bases. The CDR3 loop spans 16 amino acids. Germline assignment: CDR1 SGHRS and CDR2 YFSETQ. The junction had 12 bases not matched to a gene; V was cut back by 5 bases and J by 2 bases. Written as DNA, the CDR3 is TGCGCCAGCAGTTCCACTCCGGGACAGAGAAACTATGGCTACACCTTC. It yields the protein CASSSTPGQRNYGYTF.

The chain has TRBV5-1 and TRBJ1-1; D possibly corresponds to TRBD1 (5 bases). The CDR3 has 15 amino acids. V lost 4 bases and J lost 1, with 14 bases in between. The germline CDR1 and CDR2 sequences are SGHRS and YFSETQ. The CDR3 sequence is CASSPRITGNTEAFF. CDR3 nucleotide sequence: TGCGCCAGCAGCCCGCGCATAACAGGGAACACTGAAGCTTTCTTT.

The chain joins TRBV2 to TRBJ2-1; no clear D gene. CDR3 length equals 11 residues. V gave up 4 bases and J gave up 11 bases, with 9 bases separating them. The germline V gene has CDR1 SNHLY and CDR2 FYNNEI. The CDR3 sequence is CASSGLTQQFF. The CDR3 DNA reads as TGTGCCAGCAGTGGCCTAACCCAGCAGTTCTTC.

This chain uses TRBV27 with TRBJ2-3; weak D call: TRBD1 (7 bases). CDR1 MNHEY and CDR2 SMNVEV come from the germline V gene (reference sequence). This CDR3 contains 16 residues. Trimming took off 5 bases at V and 6 bases at J, with 21 bases between the two ends. The CDR3 protein is CASSQRPGGNGDTQYF. The CDR3 bases are TGTGCCAGCAGTCAGAGACCAGGGGGGAACGGGGATACGCAGTATTTT.

The V and J genes are TRBV10-2 and TRBJ2-3; 8 nucleotides align to TRBD2. J lost 0 bases, V lost 1 base, and 9 bases had no gene match. The CDR3 covers 18 residues. Germline loops: CDR1 WSHSY, CDR2 SAAADI. The CDR3 sequence: CASSEWPLASGSTDTQYF. The CDR3 DNA follows: TGCGCCAGCAGTGAGTGGCCCTTGGCTAGCGGGAGCACAGATACGCAGTATTTT.

This chain joins TRBV19 and TRBJ1-5; TRBD1 agrees at 7 bases. Losses at the gene ends were 7 bases for V and 7 bases for J; bases not matched to a gene: 13. The CDR3 spans 15 residues. The germline V gene encodes CDR1 LNHDA and CDR2 SQIVND (reference sequence). The CDR3 loop reads CASTVPRTGGQPQHF. The CDR3 DNA sequence: TGTGCCAGTACCGTCCCGCGGACAGGAGGCCAGCCCCAGCATTTT.

The chain recombines TRBV27 with TRBJ2-2; 7 bases match TRBD2. V lost 0 bases and J lost 6; bases outside the gene matches: 10. Per the germline V gene, CDR1 is MNHEY and CDR2 is SMNVEV (reference sequence). The CDR3 length is 17 residues. The CDR3 protein is CASSLSAGARRAGELFF. In DNA form, the CDR3 reads TGTGCCAGCAGTTTATCGGCGGGAGCTCGAAGGGCCGGGGAGCTGTTTTTT.

The chain is built from TRBV9 and TRBJ2-1; 10 positions agree with TRBD2. The V and J ends lost 1 base and 2 bases, in that order; junction bases with no gene match: 0. The CDR3 has 15 amino acids. Germline lookup yields CDR1 SGDLS and CDR2 YYNGEE. The CDR3 spells CASSVLAGAYNEQFF. The CDR3, as DNA: TGTGCCAGCAGCGTACTAGCGGGGGCCTACAATGAGCAGTTCTTC.

The chain joins TRBV6-6 to TRBJ1-1; D gene ambiguous. This CDR3 is built from 13 residues. V lost 5 bases and J 1 base, leaving 8 bases between the germline ends. Germline CDR1 is MNHNY and CDR2 is SVGAGI (reference sequence). CDR3 amino acids: CASSQTPNTEAFF. In DNA form, the CDR3 reads TGTGCCAGCAGTCAGACACCGAACACTGAAGCTTTCTTT.

This chain uses TRBV28 with TRBJ1-1, with no clear D. Per the germline V gene, CDR1 is MDHEN and CDR2 is SYDVKM. Trimming took 7 bases from V and 3 from J, leaving 9 bases between them. This CDR3 spans 12 amino acids. The CDR3 nucleotides read TGTGCCAGCACTCAGGCCGACACTGAAGCTTTCTTT. The encoded protein is CASTQADTEAFF.

The genes are TRBV7-9 and TRBJ2-6; 7 positions agree with TRBD1. The junction had 4 bases not matched to a gene; V was cut back by 4 bases and J by 4 bases. The CDR3 totals 15 residues. Germline V CDR1 and CDR2: SEHNR, FQNEAQ (reference sequence). The CDR3 bases are TGTGCCAGCAGCTCTGAGGGGGCCGGGGCCAACGTCCTGACTTTC. Translated, it gives CASSSEGAGANVLTF.

Of note for this clone: As the CDR3 is not closed by the conserved phenylalanine or tryptophan, this likely results from a read error. The chain combines TRBV10-3 with TRBJ2-7; tentative D call: TRBD1 (6 bases). The CDR3 spans 15 residues. Germline values: CDR1 ENHRY, CDR2 SYGVKD. With 2 bases removed from V and 3 bases from J, the gap between germline ends came to 14 bases. CDR3 in amino acids: CAISEDRPFLYEQYL. DNA for the CDR3: TGTGCCATCAGTGAGGACAGGCCTTTTCTCTACGAGCAGTACCTC.

The chain joins TRBV5-6 to TRBJ2-7; D may be TRBD1 (6 bases). Per germline, CDR1 SGHDT and CDR2 YYEEEE. V was clipped by 4 bases and J by 2 bases, with 13 bases between them. The CDR3 length is 14 residues. The CDR3 bases are TGTGCCAGCAGCCCGGTAGAGGGGGCCTACGAGCAGTACTTC. Its translation is CASSPVEGAYEQYF.

The rearrangement uses TRBV6-6 and TRBJ2-7; D ambiguous. CDR3 length: 12 amino acids. V was shortened by 2 bases and J by 5 bases, with 7 bases between the two germline ends. Germline CDR1 is MNHNY and CDR2 is SVGAGI (reference sequence). CDR3 nucleotide sequence: TGTGCCAGCAGTTACGGGCAAAACGAGCAGTACTTC. Translation gives CASSYGQNEQYF.

J is TRBJ1-5 and V is TRBV27; 12 bases align to TRBD1. The CDR3 is 18 amino acids. Trimming at V came to 6 bases and at J to 6 bases, leaving 15 bases not matched to a gene. The germline V gene encodes CDR1 MNHEY and CDR2 SMNVEV (reference sequence). The CDR3 loop is CASRQRGRGTGGLQPQHF. The CDR3 region has the DNA TGTGCCAGCAGGCAACGAGGACGGGGGACAGGGGGCCTTCAGCCCCAGCATTTT.

The chain couples TRBV7-2 to TRBJ2-7, with D possibly being TRBD2 (6 bases). Germline values: CDR1 SGHTA, CDR2 FQGNSA. Trimming shortened V by 6 bases and J by 2 bases, and 11 bases separated the two germline ends. The length of the CDR3 is 13 residues. The DNA of the CDR3 is TGTGCCAGCAGATCACCGGGGGCCTACGAGCAGTACTTC. It translates to CASRSPGAYEQYF.

The rearrangement joins TRBV28 to TRBJ2-7; TRBD1 aligns across 7 bases. The J segment lost 0 bases and the V segment lost 5 bases, leaving 10 bases of the junction unmatched. The CDR3 consists of 16 residues. CDR1 and CDR2 from the germline V gene are MDHEN and SYDVKM. The CDR3 sequence is CASSTGQPLNSYEQYF. The CDR3 DNA reads as TGTGCCAGCAGTACGGGACAGCCCCTGAACTCCTACGAGCAGTACTTC.

The chain is built from TRBV4-3 and TRBJ1-2; TRBD1 matches 9 bases. The CDR3 loop spans 17 amino acids. The germline CDR1 and CDR2 sequences are LGHNA and YSLEER. Trimming took 0 bases from V and 0 from J; bases not matched to a gene: 5. CDR3 amino acids: CASSQDHRDRANYGYTF. As DNA, the CDR3 is TGCGCCAGCAGCCAAGATCATAGGGACAGGGCTAACTATGGCTACACCTTC.

V is TRBV30 and J is TRBJ2-7; D unclear. From germline, CDR1 is GTSNPN and CDR2 SVGIG (reference sequence). V was cut by 0 bases and J by 6 bases, with 12 bases left in between. The CDR3 extends over 13 amino acids. Here the CDR3 DNA reads TGTGCCTGGAGTGTACTACTTTTGACCGAGCAGTACTTC. This sequence encodes CAWSVLLLTEQYF.

The rearrangement joins TRBV30 to TRBJ1-4; D possibly corresponds to TRBD1 (5 bases). Germline CDR1 reads GTSNPN; CDR2 reads SVGIG (reference sequence). V was pared by 7 bases and J by 7 bases, with 25 bases between. The CDR3 has 16 amino acids. The CDR3 DNA sequence: TGTGCCTCTGTGCGCGGTGGGGGAGGGGTGGCTGAAAAACTGTTTTTT. Translated: CASVRGGGGVAEKLFF. Combining the CDR3 with reference TRBV30 and TRBJ1-4 gives the whole variable domain SQTIHQWPATLVQPVGSPLSLECTVEGTSNPNLYWYRQAAGRGLQLLFYSVGIGQISSEVPQNLSASRPQDRQFILSSKKLLLSDSGFYLCASVRGGGGVAEKLFFGSGTQLSVL.

The chain has TRBV6-1 and TRBJ1-1; no clear D gene. The CDR3 is 15 residues long. Germline CDR1 reads MNHNS; CDR2 reads SASEGT. Trimming removed 5 bases from V and 1 base from J, with 14 bases in between. CDR3 sequence: CASSIGPRENTEAFF. The CDR3 coding sequence is TGTGCCAGCAGTATCGGACCGAGGGAGAACACTGAAGCTTTCTTT.

This rearrangement joins TRBV15 to TRBJ1-5; a weak D match, TRBD1 (5 bases). CDR3 length: 14 amino acids. The germline V gene has CDR1 LNHNV and CDR2 YYDKDF (reference sequence). V shed 9 bases and J shed 5 bases, with 17 bases lying between them. The CDR3 coding sequence is TGTGCCACTTCCATGGGGCAGGCGGATCAGCCCCAGCATTTT. Its translation is CATSMGQADQPQHF.

The chain recombines TRBV4-2 with TRBJ2-2; 11 bases agree with TRBD2. V shed 0 bases and J 4 bases; nucleotides not matched to a gene: 7. Germline V gene sequence: CDR1 LGHNA, CDR2 YNFKEQ. CDR3 length: 18 residues. CDR3 region: CASSQEASGRPSTGELFF. The CDR3 coding sequence is TGTGCCAGCAGCCAAGAGGCTAGCGGGAGGCCTTCCACCGGGGAGCTGTTTTTT.

The genes are TRBV27 and TRBJ2-7; the D is unclear. This CDR3 is 13 amino acids long. V lost 3 bases and J lost 4, with 10 bases in between. Germline V gene data show CDR1 as MNHEY and CDR2 as SMNVEV (reference sequence). This CDR3 is CASSFGFLYEQYF. DNA for the CDR3: TGTGCCAGCAGTTTCGGTTTCCTGTACGAGCAGTACTTC.

This chain connects TRBV30 to TRBJ1-5; D possibly corresponds to TRBD1 (5 bases). Trimming pared 5 bases from V and 5 bases from J, leaving 22 bases between. Germline values: CDR1 GTSNPN, CDR2 SVGIG (reference sequence). The CDR3 totals 16 residues. The DNA for the CDR3 is TGTGCCTGGCCAAACTATATTCCCCGGGGGGATCAGCCCCAGCATTTT. Residues: CAWPNYIPRGDQPQHF. Filled out from reference TRBV30 and TRBJ1-5, the complete variable domain reads SQTIHQWPATLVQPVGSPLSLECTVEGTSNPNLYWYRQAAGRGLQLLFYSVGIGQISSEVPQNLSASRPQDRQFILSSKKLLLSDSGFYLCAWPNYIPRGDQPQHFGDGTRLSIL.

As to this clone: The same CDR3 can be traced to other DNA sequences in this sample. The J gene is TRBJ1-2, the V gene TRBV7-9, with 8 bases identical to TRBD1. This CDR3 contains 13 residues. The V gene's germline CDR1 is SEHNR and CDR2 FQNEAQ (reference sequence). Trimming at V came to 4 bases and at J to 8 bases, leaving 6 bases not matched to a gene. CDR3 protein: CASSSTGEDGYTF. The CDR3 coding sequence is TGTGCCAGCAGCTCGACAGGGGAGGACGGCTACACCTTC.

The chain combines TRBV6-1 with TRBJ1-1, with D unclear. Between the trimmed V and J ends, which lost 7 bases and 0 bases, there was a span of 12 bases. Germline V gene lookup returns CDR1 MNHNS and CDR2 SASEGT. The CDR3 contains 14 residues. The CDR3 is CASTEGGLNTEAFF. The CDR3 DNA is TGTGCCAGCACCGAAGGAGGGCTGAACACTGAAGCTTTCTTT.